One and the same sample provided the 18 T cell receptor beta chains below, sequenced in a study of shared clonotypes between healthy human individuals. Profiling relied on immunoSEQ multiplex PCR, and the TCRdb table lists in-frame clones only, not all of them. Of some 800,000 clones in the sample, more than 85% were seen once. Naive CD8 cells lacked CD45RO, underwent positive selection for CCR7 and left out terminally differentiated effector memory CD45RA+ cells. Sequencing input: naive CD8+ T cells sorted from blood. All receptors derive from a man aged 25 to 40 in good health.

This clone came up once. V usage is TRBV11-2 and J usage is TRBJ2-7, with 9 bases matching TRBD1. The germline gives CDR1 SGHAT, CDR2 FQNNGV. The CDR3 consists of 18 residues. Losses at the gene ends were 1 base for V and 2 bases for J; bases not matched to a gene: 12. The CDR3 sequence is CASSLAGTGRRMAYEQYF. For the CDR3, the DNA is TGTGCCAGCAGCTTAGCCGGGACAGGGAGAAGGATGGCCTACGAGCAGTACTTC.

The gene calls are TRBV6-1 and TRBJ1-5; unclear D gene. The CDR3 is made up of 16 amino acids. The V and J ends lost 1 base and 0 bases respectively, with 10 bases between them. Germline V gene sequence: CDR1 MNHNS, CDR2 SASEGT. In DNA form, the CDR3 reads TGTGCCAGCAGTGAAGGCGGGCAGCCTAGCAATCAGCCCCAGCATTTT. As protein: CASSEGGQPSNQPQHF.

CDR3 in amino acids: CASSGGGSYYEQYF. Written as DNA, the CDR3 is TGTGCCAGCAGCGGAGGTGGCAGCTACTACGAGCAGTACTTC. The V call is TRBV11-2, the J call TRBJ2-7; a weak D match, TRBD2 (5 bases). V dropped 5 bases and J dropped 3 bases, with 14 bases sitting between them. Per germline, CDR1 SGHAT and CDR2 FQNNGV. The CDR3 is 14 amino acids.

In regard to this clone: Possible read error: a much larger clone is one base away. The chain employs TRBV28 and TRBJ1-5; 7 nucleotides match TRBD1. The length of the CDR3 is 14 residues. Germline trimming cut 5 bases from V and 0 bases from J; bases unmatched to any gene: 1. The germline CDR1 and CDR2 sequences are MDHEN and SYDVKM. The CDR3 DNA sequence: TGTGCCAGCAGTGACAGGGATAGCAATCAGCCCCAGCATTTT. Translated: CASSDRDSNQPQHF. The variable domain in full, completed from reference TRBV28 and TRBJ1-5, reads DVKVTQSSRYLVKRTGEKVFLECVQDMDHENMFWYRQDPGLGLRLIYFSYDVKMKEKGDIPEGYSVSREKKERFSLILESASTNQTSMYLCASSDRDSNQPQHFGDGTRLSIL.

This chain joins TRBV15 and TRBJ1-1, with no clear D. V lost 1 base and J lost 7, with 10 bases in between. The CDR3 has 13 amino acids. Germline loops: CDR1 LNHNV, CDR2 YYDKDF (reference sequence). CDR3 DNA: TGTGCCACCAGCAGAGTGGGAGCCCGTGAAGCTTTCTTT. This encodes CATSRVGAREAFF. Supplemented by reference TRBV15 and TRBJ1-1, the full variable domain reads DAMVIQNPRYQVTQFGKPVTLSCSQTLNHNVMYWYQQKSSQAPKLLFHYYDKDFNNEADTPDNFQSRRPNTSFCFLDIRSPGLGDTAMYLCATSRVGAREAFFGQGTRLTVV.

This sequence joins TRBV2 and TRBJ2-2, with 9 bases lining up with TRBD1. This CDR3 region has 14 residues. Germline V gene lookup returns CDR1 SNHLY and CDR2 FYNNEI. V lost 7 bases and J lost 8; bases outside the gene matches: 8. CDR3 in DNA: TGTGCCAGCACCGGGACAGGGAATAGGGGGGAGCTGTTTTTT. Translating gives CASTGTGNRGELFF.

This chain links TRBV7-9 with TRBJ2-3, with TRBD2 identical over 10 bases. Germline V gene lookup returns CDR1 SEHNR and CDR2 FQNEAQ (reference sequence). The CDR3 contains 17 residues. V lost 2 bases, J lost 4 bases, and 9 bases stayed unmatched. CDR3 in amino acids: CASSLPLAGEIADTQYF. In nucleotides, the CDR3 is TGTGCCAGCAGCTTACCTCTAGCGGGAGAGATCGCAGATACGCAGTATTTT.

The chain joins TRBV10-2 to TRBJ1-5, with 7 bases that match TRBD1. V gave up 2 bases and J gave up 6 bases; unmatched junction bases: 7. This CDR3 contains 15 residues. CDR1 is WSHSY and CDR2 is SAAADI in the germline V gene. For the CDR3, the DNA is TGCGCCAGCAGTGAGACTAACAGGGGTGGTCAGCCCCAGCATTTT. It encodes CASSETNRGGQPQHF.

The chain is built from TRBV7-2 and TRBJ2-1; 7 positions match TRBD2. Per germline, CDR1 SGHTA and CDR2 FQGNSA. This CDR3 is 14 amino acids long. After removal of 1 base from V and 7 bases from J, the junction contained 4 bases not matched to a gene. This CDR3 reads CASSLELAWNEQFF. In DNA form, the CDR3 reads TGTGCCAGCAGCTTAGAACTAGCGTGGAATGAGCAGTTCTTC.

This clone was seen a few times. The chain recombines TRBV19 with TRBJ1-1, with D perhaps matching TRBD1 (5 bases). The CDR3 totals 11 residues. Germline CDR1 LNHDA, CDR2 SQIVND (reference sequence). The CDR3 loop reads CVSTGNTEAFF. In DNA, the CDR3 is TGTGTCTCTACAGGGAACACTGAAGCTTTCTTT.

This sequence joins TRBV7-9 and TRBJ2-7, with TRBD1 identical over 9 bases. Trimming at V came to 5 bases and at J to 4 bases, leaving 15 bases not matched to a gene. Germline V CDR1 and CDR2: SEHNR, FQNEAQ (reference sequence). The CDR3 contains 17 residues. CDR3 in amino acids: CASSAQITGTGRYEQYF. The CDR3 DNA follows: TGTGCCAGCAGCGCGCAGATAACCGGGACAGGGAGATACGAGCAGTACTTC.

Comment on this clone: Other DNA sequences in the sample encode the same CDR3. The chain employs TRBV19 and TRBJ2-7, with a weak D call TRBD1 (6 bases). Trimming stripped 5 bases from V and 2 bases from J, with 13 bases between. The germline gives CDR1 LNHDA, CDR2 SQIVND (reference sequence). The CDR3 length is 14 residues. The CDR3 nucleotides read TGTGCCAGTAGTCCCGGTGGGGGCACCTACGAGCAGTACTTC. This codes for CASSPGGGTYEQYF.

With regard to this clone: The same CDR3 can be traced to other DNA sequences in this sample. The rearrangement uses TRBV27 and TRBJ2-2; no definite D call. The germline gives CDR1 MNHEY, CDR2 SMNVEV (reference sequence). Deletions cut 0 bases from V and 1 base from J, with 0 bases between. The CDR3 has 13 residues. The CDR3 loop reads CASSLSNTGELFF. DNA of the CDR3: TGTGCCAGCAGTTTATCGAACACCGGGGAGCTGTTTTTT.

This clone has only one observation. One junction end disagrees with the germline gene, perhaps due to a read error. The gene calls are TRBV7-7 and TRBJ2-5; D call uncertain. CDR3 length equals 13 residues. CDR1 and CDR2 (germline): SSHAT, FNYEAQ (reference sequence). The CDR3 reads CASSLGSSQTQYF. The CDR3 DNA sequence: TGTGCTAGCAGCCTAGGGTCCAGCCAGACCCAGTACTTC.

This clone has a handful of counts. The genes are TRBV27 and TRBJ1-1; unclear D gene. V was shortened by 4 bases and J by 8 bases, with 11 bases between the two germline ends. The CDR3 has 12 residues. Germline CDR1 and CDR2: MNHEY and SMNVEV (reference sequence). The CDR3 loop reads CASSSTSTEAFF. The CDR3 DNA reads TGTGCCAGCAGTTCTACATCCACGGAAGCTTTCTTT.

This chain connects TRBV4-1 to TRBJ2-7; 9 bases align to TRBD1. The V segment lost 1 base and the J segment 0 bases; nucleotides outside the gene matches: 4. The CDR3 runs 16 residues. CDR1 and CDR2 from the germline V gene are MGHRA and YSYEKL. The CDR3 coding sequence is TGCGCCAGCAGCCAAGGAAACAGGGGGCTCTCCTACGAGCAGTACTTC. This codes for CASSQGNRGLSYEQYF.

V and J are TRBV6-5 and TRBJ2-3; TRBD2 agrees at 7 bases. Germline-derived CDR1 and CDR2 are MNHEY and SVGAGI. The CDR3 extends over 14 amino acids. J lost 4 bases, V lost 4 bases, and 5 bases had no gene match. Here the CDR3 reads CASSFGLDSDTQYF. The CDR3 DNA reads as TGTGCCAGCAGTTTCGGACTAGACTCAGATACGCAGTATTTT.

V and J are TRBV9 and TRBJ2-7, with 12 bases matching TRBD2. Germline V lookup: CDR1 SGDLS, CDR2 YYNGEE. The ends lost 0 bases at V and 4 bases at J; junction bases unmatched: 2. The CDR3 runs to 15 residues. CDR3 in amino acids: CASSVVGTSGYEQYF. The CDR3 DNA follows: TGTGCCAGCAGCGTAGTTGGGACTAGCGGGTACGAGCAGTACTTC.